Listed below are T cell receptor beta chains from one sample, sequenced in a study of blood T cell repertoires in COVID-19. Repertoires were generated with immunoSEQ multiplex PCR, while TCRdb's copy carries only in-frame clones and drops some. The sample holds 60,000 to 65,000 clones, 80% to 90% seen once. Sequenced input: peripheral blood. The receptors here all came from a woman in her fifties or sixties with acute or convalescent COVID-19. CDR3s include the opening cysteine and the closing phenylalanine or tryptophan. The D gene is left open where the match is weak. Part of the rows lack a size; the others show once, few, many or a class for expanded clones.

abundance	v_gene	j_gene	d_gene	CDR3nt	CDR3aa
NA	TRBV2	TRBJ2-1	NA	TGTGCCAGCAGTCCCCTCGGTAGGGGGGGCCATTCCGATGAGCAGTTCTTC	CASSPLGRGGHSDEQFF
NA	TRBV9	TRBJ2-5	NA	TGTGCCAGCAGCGTAGGGGCCGCAGGGGAAGATGAGACCCAGTACTTC	CASSVGAAGEDETQYF
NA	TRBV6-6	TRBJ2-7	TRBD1	TGTGCCAGCAGCTCAGCCGGGACAGGGACCTACGAGCAGTACTTC	CASSSAGTGTYEQYF
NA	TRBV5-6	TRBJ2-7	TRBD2	TGTGCCAGCAGGTCGTTAGCGGGGGAGTTATTC	CASRSLAGELF
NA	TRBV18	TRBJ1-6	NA	TGTGCCAGCTCACCACCCAGCGGACAGAGTGGTTCACCCCTCCACTTT	CASSPPSGQSGSPLHF
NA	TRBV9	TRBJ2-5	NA	TGTGCCAGCAGCGTAGGTGCGGGCCCAGAAGAGACCCAGTACTTC	CASSVGAGPEETQYF
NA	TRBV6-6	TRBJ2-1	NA	TGTGCCAGCAGTTATCGAGTCGTCGGGGAGCAGTTCTTC	CASSYRVVGEQFF
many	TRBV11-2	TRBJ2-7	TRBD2	TGTGCCAGCAGCTTAGGGGGTAGCGGGGGCTACGAGCAGTACTTC	CASSLGGSGGYEQYF
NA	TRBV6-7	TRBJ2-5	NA	TGTGCCAGCAGTTACTCGAACAGGGAGCCTCAAGAGACCCAGTACTTC	CASSYSNREPQETQYF
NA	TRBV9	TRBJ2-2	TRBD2	TGTGCCAGCAGCCTTAGCGGGGGTATCGCGAACACCGGGGAGCTGTTTTTT	CASSLSGGIANTGELFF
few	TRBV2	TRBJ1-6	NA	TGTGCCAGCAGTGAGGCCAGGGTTAATTCACCCCTCCACTTT	CASSEARVNSPLHF
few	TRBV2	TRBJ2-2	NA	TGTGCCAGCAGCATCGAGTCCGGGGAGCTGTTTTTT	CASSIESGELFF
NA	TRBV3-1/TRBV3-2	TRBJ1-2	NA	TGTGCCAGCAGCCTCCGTTTGGGAGGGGGTAACTATGGCTACACCTTC	CASSLRLGGGNYGYTF
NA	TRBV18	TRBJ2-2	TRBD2	TGTGCCAGCTCACCTCCGGGACTAGCACCTTCGGAGCTGTTTTTT	CASSPPGLAPSELFF
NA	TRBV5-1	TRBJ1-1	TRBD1	TGCGCCAGCAGCGTTACCGGGACAGGGCAGACTGAAGCTTTCTTT	CASSVTGTGQTEAFF
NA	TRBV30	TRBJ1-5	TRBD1	TGTGCCTGTATGGGGGGCAGGGGGTCCTCTGGGCAGCCCCAGCATTTT	CACMGGRGSSGQPQHF
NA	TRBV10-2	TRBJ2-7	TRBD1	TGCGCCAGCAGTGTTAGAACCCTCCAGGGGGAAGTCCCTTACGAGCAGTACTTC	CASSVRTLQGEVPYEQYF
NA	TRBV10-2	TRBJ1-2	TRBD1	TGCGCCAGCAGTGAACAGGGGAGAACCAACTATGGCTACACCTTC	CASSEQGRTNYGYTF
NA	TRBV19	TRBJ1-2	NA	TGTGCCAGTAGAAGACAGCTTGGCTACACCTTC	CASRRQLGYTF
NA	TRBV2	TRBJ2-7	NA	TGTGCCAGCAGTGAATTGCAGGGAGGAGAGCAGTACTTC	CASSELQGGEQYF
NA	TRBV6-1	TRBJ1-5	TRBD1	TGTGCCAGCAGCGACGGACAGGGGGCGAATCAGCCCCAGCATTTT	CASSDGQGANQPQHF
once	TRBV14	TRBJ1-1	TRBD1	TGTGCCAGCAGCCAAGGACAGGGGTACTTCATGAACACTGAAGCTTTCTTT	CASSQGQGYFMNTEAFF
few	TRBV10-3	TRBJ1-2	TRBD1	TGTGCCATCAGTGACAGGGGGTACTATGGCTACACCTTC	CAISDRGYYGYTF
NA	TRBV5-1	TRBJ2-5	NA	TGCGCCAGCAGCTTGGGCGGGCAGATCAAGGAGACCCAGTACTTC	CASSLGGQIKETQYF
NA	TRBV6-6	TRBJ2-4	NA	TGTGCCAGCAGTTCCTCCCCAGGCGCCAAAAACATTCAGTACTTC	CASSSSPGAKNIQYF
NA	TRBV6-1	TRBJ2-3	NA	TGTGCCAGCAGTGAACAAGGGGCGCTAGGGACAGATACGCAGTATTTT	CASSEQGALGTDTQYF
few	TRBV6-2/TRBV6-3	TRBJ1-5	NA	TGTGCCAGCAGTCCCAAGACGGGAGGGAATCAGCCCCAGCATTTT	CASSPKTGGNQPQHF
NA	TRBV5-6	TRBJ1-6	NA	TGTGCCAGCAGCTTGGTTGACAGAAACAATTCACCCCTCCACTTT	CASSLVDRNNSPLHF
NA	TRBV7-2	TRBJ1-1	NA	TGTGCCAGCAGCTTAGCGGGGGGTAGACAGTCTGAAGCTTTCTTT	CASSLAGGRQSEAFF
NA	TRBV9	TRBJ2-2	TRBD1	TGTGCCAGCAGCGTAGGGACAGGGGGCTACACCGGGGAGCTGTTTTTT	CASSVGTGGYTGELFF
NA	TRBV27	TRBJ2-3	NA	TGTGCCAGCTGGCGCGGCCGGCGGGATACGCAGTATTTT	CASWRGRRDTQYF
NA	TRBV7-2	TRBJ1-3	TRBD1	TGTGCCAGCAGTTCACAGGGGCTCCCAAACACCATATATTTT	CASSSQGLPNTIYF
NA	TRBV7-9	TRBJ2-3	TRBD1	TGTGCCAGCAGCTTAGCGACAGGGGAAGTGGCAGATACGCAGTATTTT	CASSLATGEVADTQYF
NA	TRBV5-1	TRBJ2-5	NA	TGCGCCAGCAGCAGGACTGCGACTGGGGAGACCCAGTACTTC	CASSRTATGETQYF
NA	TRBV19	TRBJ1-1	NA	TGTGCCAGTAGTGTGAGGGCGGAAGCTTTCTTT	CASSVRAEAFF
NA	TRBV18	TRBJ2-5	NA	TGTGCCAGCTCACCACCGGTGGGGAGACTGAAAGAGACCCAGTACTTC	CASSPPVGRLKETQYF
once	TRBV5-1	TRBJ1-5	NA	TGCGCCAGCAGCTTGGACTCCTCAGGGCAGCCCCAGCATTTT	CASSLDSSGQPQHF
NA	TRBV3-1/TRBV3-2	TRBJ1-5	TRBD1	TGTGCCAGCAGCCAGGGAACAGGGGACAGGCAGCCCCAGCATTTT	CASSQGTGDRQPQHF
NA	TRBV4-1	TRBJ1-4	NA	TGCGCCAGCAGCCAAGTCCTCAGATATGAAAAACTGTTTTTT	CASSQVLRYEKLFF
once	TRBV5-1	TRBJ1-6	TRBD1	TGCGCCAGCAGCTGGGAACAGGGGGGTAATTCACCCCTCCACTTT	CASSWEQGGNSPLHF
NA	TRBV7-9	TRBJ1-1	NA	TGTGCCAGCAGCGCAGTGAGGGCCATGAACACTGAAGCTTTCTTT	CASSAVRAMNTEAFF
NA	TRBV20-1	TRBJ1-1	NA	TGCAGTGCTAGGAGGGACATTGAAGCTTTCTTT	CSARRDIEAFF
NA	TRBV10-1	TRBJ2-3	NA	TGCGCCAGCAGTGACCAATCAGATACGCAGTATTTT	CASSDQSDTQYF
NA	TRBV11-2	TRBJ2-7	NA	TGTGCCAGCAGCTTAATCCCAGGGAGGGAGCAGTACTTC	CASSLIPGREQYF
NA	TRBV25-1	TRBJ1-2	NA	TGTGCCAGCAGTCCTCCCGCGGGGTCGGGAGGCTACACCTTC	CASSPPAGSGGYTF
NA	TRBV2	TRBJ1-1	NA	TGTGCCAGCAACCCCGGGGTGAGGACTGAAGCTTTCTTT	CASNPGVRTEAFF
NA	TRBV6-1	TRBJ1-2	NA	TGTGCCAGCAGTGAAAATTCAGCGGGCCTTTATGGCTACACCTTC	CASSENSAGLYGYTF
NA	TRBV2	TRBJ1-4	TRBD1	TGTGCCAGCAGTTCCGGGGACAGAGCTAATGAAAAACTGTTTTTT	CASSSGDRANEKLFF
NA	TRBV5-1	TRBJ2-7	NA	TGCGCCAGCAGCTTGGGGCTAGGGGGGGCCTCCTTCGAGCAGTACTTC	CASSLGLGGASFEQYF
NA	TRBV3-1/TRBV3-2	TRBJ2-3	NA	TGTGCCAGCAGCCTATCCCGGGCAGATACGCAGTATTTT	CASSLSRADTQYF
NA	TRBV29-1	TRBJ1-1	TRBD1	TGCAGCGTTGAAGATCGTCAGGGGGCGACTGAAGCTTTCTTT	CSVEDRQGATEAFF
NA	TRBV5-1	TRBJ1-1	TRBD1	TGCGCCAGCAGCGTAAGCGTGGACAGGCCTTTCACTGAAGCTTTCTTT	CASSVSVDRPFTEAFF
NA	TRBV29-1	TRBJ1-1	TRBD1	TGCAGCGTTGTCAGGGGGCGGACTGAAGCTTTCTTT	CSVVRGRTEAFF
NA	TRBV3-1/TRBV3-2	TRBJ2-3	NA	TGTGCCAGCAGCCAGTCAGTCGGTGGGGGCGATACGCAGTATTTT	CASSQSVGGGDTQYF